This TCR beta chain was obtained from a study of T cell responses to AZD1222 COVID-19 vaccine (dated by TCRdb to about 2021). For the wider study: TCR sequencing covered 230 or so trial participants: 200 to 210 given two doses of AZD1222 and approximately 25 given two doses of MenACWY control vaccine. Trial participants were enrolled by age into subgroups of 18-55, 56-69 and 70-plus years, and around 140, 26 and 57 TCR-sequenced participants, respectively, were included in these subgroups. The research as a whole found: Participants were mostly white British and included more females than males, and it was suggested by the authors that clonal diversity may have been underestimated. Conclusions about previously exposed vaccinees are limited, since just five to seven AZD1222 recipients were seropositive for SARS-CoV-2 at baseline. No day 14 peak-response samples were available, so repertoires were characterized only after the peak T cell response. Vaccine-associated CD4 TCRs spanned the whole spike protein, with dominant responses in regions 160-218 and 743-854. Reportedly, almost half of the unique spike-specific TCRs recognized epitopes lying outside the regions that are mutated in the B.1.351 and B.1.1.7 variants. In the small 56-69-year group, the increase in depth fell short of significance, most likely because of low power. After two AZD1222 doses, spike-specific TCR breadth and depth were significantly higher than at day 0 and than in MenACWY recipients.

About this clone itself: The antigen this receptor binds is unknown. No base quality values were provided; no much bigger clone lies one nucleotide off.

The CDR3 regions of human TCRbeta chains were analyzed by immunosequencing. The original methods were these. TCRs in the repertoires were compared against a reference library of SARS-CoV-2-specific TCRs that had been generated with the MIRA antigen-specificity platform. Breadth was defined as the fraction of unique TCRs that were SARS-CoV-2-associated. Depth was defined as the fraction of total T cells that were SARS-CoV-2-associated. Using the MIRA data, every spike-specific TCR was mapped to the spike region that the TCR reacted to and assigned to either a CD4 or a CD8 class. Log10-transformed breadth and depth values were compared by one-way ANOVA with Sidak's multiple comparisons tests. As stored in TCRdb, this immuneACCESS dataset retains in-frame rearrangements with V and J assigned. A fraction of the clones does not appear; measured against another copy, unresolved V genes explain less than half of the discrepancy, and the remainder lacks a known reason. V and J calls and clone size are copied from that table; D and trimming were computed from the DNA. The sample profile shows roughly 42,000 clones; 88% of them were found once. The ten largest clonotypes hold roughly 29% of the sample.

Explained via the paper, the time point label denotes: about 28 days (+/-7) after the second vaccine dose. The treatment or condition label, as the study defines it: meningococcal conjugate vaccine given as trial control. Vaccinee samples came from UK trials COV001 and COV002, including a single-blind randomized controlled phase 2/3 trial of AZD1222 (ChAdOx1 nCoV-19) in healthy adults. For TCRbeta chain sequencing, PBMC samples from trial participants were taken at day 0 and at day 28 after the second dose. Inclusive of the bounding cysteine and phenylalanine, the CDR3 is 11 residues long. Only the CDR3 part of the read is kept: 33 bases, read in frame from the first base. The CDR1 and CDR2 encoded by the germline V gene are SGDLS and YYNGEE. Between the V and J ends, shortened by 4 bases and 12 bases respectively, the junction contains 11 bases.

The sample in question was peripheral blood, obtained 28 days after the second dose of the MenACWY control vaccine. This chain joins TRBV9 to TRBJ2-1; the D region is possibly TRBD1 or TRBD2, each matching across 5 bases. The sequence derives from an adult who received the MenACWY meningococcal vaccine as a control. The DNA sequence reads TGTGCCAGCAGCCCTGGGACCGTGCAGTTCTTC. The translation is CASSPGTVQFF. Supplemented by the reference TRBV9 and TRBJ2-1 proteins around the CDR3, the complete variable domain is DSGVTQTPKHLITATGQRVTLRCSPRSGDLSVYWYQQSLDQGLQFLIQYYNGEERAKGNILERFSAQQFPDLHSELNLSSLELGDSALYFCASSPGTVQFFGPGTRLTVL.